These 8 T cell receptor beta chains share one sample of origin, sequenced in a study of identical twins. Using its own MiXCR run on the 5' RACE reads, TCRdb lists one record per CDR3 protein. Here the sample spans nearly 900,000 distinct CDR3 sequences, around 12% being singletons. These sequences were also reported in another study, on yellow fever vaccine responses in identical twins.

Sequenced input: PBMCs. All receptors derive from a young woman in good health.

This sequence joins TRBV11-2 and TRBJ2-1, with 11 bases aligning to TRBD2. Trimming at V came to 3 bases and at J to 8 bases, leaving 24 bases not matched to a gene. The CDR3 is 21 amino acids. CDR1 and CDR2 from the germline V gene are SGHAT and FQNNGV. CDR3 in amino acids: CASSFGSSGRPGTHKSHEQFF. For the CDR3, the DNA is TGTGCCAGCAGCTTCGGGTCTAGCGGGAGGCCAGGAACCCATAAAAGCCATGAGCAGTTCTTC. The full variable domain, rest sourced from reference TRBV11-2 and TRBJ2-1, is EAGVAQSPRYKIIEKRQSVAFWCNPISGHATLYWYQQILGQGPKLLIQFQNNGVVDDSQLPKDRFSAERLKGVDSTLKIQPAKLEDSAVYLCASSFGSSGRPGTHKSHEQFFGPGTRLTVL.

The chain uses TRBV5-1 and TRBJ2-1; 7 bases line up with TRBD2. Germline V gene lookup returns CDR1 SGHRS and CDR2 YFSETQ. This CDR3 contains 17 residues. V lost 2 bases to trimming and J lost 1 base; unmatched junction nucleotides: 9. The CDR3 protein is CASSFRSERGSYNEQFF. The CDR3 DNA follows: TGCGCCAGCAGCTTCCGGTCGGAGCGGGGTTCCTACAATGAGCAGTTCTTC.

This clonotype was recorded at least ten times. The chain uses TRBV29-1 and TRBJ2-1; tentative D call: TRBD1 (7 bases). The CDR3 sequence is 16 residues long. Germline lookup yields CDR1 SQVTM and CDR2 ANQGSEA. Trimming pared 5 bases from V and 3 bases from J, leaving 20 bases between. CDR3 coding DNA: TGCAGCGTTCTTCCCACGCGGCAGGGGGGCTACAATGAGCAGTTCTTC. This translates into CSVLPTRQGGYNEQFF.

Here the CDR3 reads CASRGQGTETNIQYF. In DNA form, the CDR3 reads TGTGCCAGCAGGGGACAGGGGACTGAGACGAACATTCAGTACTTC. The chain is built from TRBV6-1 and TRBJ2-4, with 10 bases fitting TRBD1. The germline gives CDR1 MNHNS, CDR2 SASEGT. V trimming: 6 bases; J trimming: 7 bases; junction bases outside the gene matches: 9. This CDR3 spans 15 amino acids.

J is TRBJ1-6 and V is TRBV15, with D perhaps matching TRBD1 (5 bases). CDR3 size: 18 residues. CDR1 LNHNV and CDR2 YYDKDF come from the germline V gene (reference sequence). Deletions cut 3 bases from V and 9 bases from J, with 24 bases between. The CDR3 region has the DNA TGTGCCACCAGCAGGACGCAACCCGGGACGTTGGATGGTTCACCCCTCCACTTT. Translation gives CATSRTQPGTLDGSPLHF.

The table lists this clonotype with a few counts. This chain uses TRBV10-3 with TRBJ2-1, with no clear D. There are 15 residues in the CDR3. Germline V lookup: CDR1 ENHRY, CDR2 SYGVKD. V was pared by 3 bases and J by 0 bases, with 9 bases between. The CDR3 DNA follows: TGTGCCATCAGTGACCCTCCTAGCTCCTACAATGAGCAGTTCTTC. As protein: CAISDPPSSYNEQFF.

The chain links TRBV7-9 to TRBJ2-3; 8 bases agree with TRBD2. V lost 4 bases and J lost 11; bases outside the gene matches: 5. This CDR3 has 12 residues. The germline CDR1 and CDR2 sequences are SEHNR and FQNEAQ (reference sequence). The CDR3 DNA reads as TGTGCCAGCAGCTCAGCGGGAGAGATGCAGTATTTT. This translates into CASSSAGEMQYF.

This clonotype turned up a few times. CDR3 sequence: CASSLESWVETQYF. The CDR3, as DNA: TGCGCCAGCAGCTTGGAATCCTGGGTAGAGACCCAGTACTTC. V and J are TRBV5-1 and TRBJ2-5; D call uncertain. V was cut by 0 bases and J by 4 bases, with 10 bases left in between. CDR1 and CDR2 from the germline V gene are SGHRS and YFSETQ. The CDR3 has 14 residues.